These 14 T cell receptor beta chains share one sample of origin, sequenced in a study of T cells in Graves' hyperthyroidism and ophthalmopathy. RNA transcripts provided the source from which TCR beta CDR3 regions were amplified. The study used the HTBI primer set for a first-round RT-PCR of the TCR CDR3. TCRdb re-called the multiplex PCR reads through MiXCR, storing one row per CDR3 protein. The sample contains fewer than 400,000 distinct CDR3 sequences, 15% to 18% of which appear only once. The sequencing sample was made of blood. The receptor source for this set is a young woman with Graves' hyperthyroidism that later progressed to Graves' ophthalmopathy.

This clonotype was seen ten or more times. The chain links TRBV28 to TRBJ1-5; TRBD1 might be the D (5 bases). The CDR3 covers 15 residues. The germline gives CDR1 MDHEN, CDR2 SYDVKM. With 5 bases removed from V and 3 bases from J, the gap between germline ends came to 14 bases. CDR3 sequence reads: CASSLRDGLNQPQHF. CDR3 DNA sequence: TGTGCCAGCAGTCTCCGGGACGGACTCAATCAGCCCCAGCATTTT.

This clonotype has at least ten counts. The J gene is TRBJ2-7, the V gene TRBV12-3 or TRBV12-4; D uncertain. This CDR3 region has 12 residues. The ends were cut back, 3 bases at V and 5 bases at J, with 8 bases in the middle. CDR3 DNA: TGTGCCAGCAGTTTCCCGAGGCACGAGCAGTACTTC. Translated, it gives CASSFPRHEQYF.

This clonotype showed up many times. This CDR3 is CASSLWGTDSNQPQHF. The DNA of the CDR3 is TGTGCCAGCAGCTTGTGGGGGACAGATAGCAATCAGCCCCAGCATTTT. The chain joins TRBV5-6 to TRBJ1-5; TRBD1 aligns across 7 bases. Per germline, CDR1 SGHDT and CDR2 YYEEEE. The CDR3 has 16 amino acids. V trimming: 1 base; J trimming: 0 bases; junction bases outside the gene matches: 4. The variable domain in full, completed from reference TRBV5-6 and TRBJ1-5, reads DAGVTQSPTHLIKTRGQQVTLRCSPKSGHDTVSWYQQALGQGPQFIFQYYEEEERQRGNFPDRFSGHQFPNYSSELNVNALLLGDSALYLCASSLWGTDSNQPQHFGDGTRLSIL.

This clonotype was recorded at least ten times. The V gene is TRBV7-2, the J gene TRBJ2-1, with D uncertain. V was clipped by 1 base and J by 5 bases, with 12 bases between them. The germline CDR1 and CDR2 sequences are SGHTA and FQGNSA. This CDR3 region has 15 residues. CDR3 in amino acids: CASSLVIGINNEQFF. The CDR3 DNA reads as TGTGCCAGCAGCTTAGTGATAGGTATTAACAATGAGCAGTTCTTC.

The chain carries TRBV12-3 or TRBV12-4 and TRBJ2-3; no reliable D call. The CDR3 has 17 residues. V lost 2 bases and J lost 3, with 18 bases in between. The CDR3: CASSLNGSPYQTDTQYF. CDR3 nucleotide sequence: TGTGCCAGCAGTTTAAATGGATCACCTTACCAGACAGATACGCAGTATTTT.

This chain's CDR3 is CASSQERNRAGNTIYF. Written as DNA, the CDR3 is TGTGCCAGCAGCCAAGAAAGGAACAGGGCTGGAAACACCATATATTTT. The rearrangement uses TRBV3-1 and TRBJ1-3; tentatively, D is TRBD1 (6 bases). CDR1 LGHDT and CDR2 YNNKEL come from the germline V gene (reference sequence). The CDR3 is 16 amino acids. V was trimmed by 0 bases and J by 2 bases, leaving 11 bases between them.

In this sample, this clonotype turned up many times. This chain connects TRBV20-1 to TRBJ2-7; D possibly corresponds to TRBD2 (5 bases). CDR3 length equals 12 residues. CDR1 and CDR2 (germline): DFQATT, SNEGSKA (reference sequence). The V end was cut by 3 bases, the J end by 5 bases, with 11 bases between. DNA of the CDR3: TGCAGTGCTAGTGAAACTAGTCACGAGCAGTACTTC. This translates into CSASETSHEQYF.

Comments on this clonotype: This could be a read error, since a much larger clone is one nucleotide away. The rearrangement links TRBV30 to TRBJ2-2, with 12 nucleotides matching TRBD2. The CDR3 covers 16 residues. Germline V gives CDR1 GTSNPN, CDR2 SVGIG (reference sequence). DNA of the CDR3: TGTGCCTGGACTAGCGGGAGGGCCCGGAGCGCCGGGGAGCTGTCTTTT. This gives the protein CAWTSGRARSAGELSF. Variable domain in full (rest from reference TRBV30 and TRBJ2-2): SQTIHQWPATLVQPVGSPLSLECTVEGTSNPNLYWYRQAAGRGLQLLFYSVGIGQISSEVPQNLSASRPQDRQFILSSKKLLLSDSGFYLCAWTSGRARSAGELSFGEGSRLTVL.

This clonotype was seen only a few times. The chain uses TRBV29-1 and TRBJ2-3; possibly TRBD2 for D (6 bases). V was shortened by 8 bases and J by 4 bases, with 19 bases between the two germline ends. Germline V CDR1 and CDR2: SQVTM, ANQGSEA. The CDR3 runs 14 residues. The CDR3 sequence is CSSRVGGGSDTQYF. The CDR3 DNA is TGCAGCTCCCGTGTGGGGGGAGGTTCAGATACGCAGTATTTT.

This clonotype was seen ten or more times. This could be a read error, since a much larger clone is one nucleotide away. For the CDR3, the DNA is TGTGCCAGCACCGGAACCTACGAGCAGTACTTC. Its translation: CASTGTYEQYF. This chain connects TRBV28 to TRBJ2-7; no firm D call. Germline CDR1 and CDR2: MDHEN and SYDVKM. The CDR3 is 11 amino acids. The germline V and J ends were trimmed by 7 bases and 2 bases, with 6 bases remaining between them. Supplemented by reference TRBV28 and TRBJ2-7, the full variable domain reads DVKVTQSSRYLVKRTGEKVFLECVQDMDHENMFWYRQDPGLGLRLIYFSYDVKMKEKGDIPEGYSVSREKKERFSLILESASTNQTSMYLCASTGTYEQYFGPGTRLTVT.

This clonotype was recorded at least ten times. The J gene is TRBJ1-2, the V gene TRBV15; D not resolved. The CDR3 covers 14 residues. The germline V and J ends were trimmed by 0 bases and 6 bases, with 11 bases remaining between them. CDR1 and CDR2 (germline): LNHNV, YYDKDF (reference sequence). The CDR3 region is CATSREGGGDGYTF. Written as DNA, the CDR3 is TGTGCCACCAGCAGAGAGGGTGGCGGCGATGGCTACACCTTC.

This clonotype was counted ten times or more. The chain uses TRBV19 and TRBJ2-6; a possible D gene is TRBD1 (6 bases). Germline V CDR1 and CDR2: LNHDA, SQIVND (reference sequence). The V and J ends lost 0 bases and 2 bases respectively, with 8 bases between them. The CDR3 runs 16 residues. The CDR3 region is CASSIDGGAGANVLTF. The CDR3 DNA is TGTGCCAGTAGTATAGATGGGGGCGCTGGGGCCAACGTCCTGACTTTC.

This clonotype was observed at least ten times. The rearrangement uses TRBV28 and TRBJ2-1; D uncertain. The CDR3 runs to 11 residues. The germline V and J ends were trimmed by 7 bases and 7 bases, with 8 bases remaining between them. CDR1 and CDR2 from the germline V gene are MDHEN and SYDVKM. The CDR3 DNA sequence: TGTGCCAGCACAGTAGCTAATGAGCAGTTCTTC. This codes for CASTVANEQFF.

This clonotype was found many times. The CDR3 coding sequence is TGCAGTGCATTACCGGGAAAGAACACCGGGGAGCTGTTTTTT. Residues: CSALPGKNTGELFF. The rearrangement uses TRBV20-1 and TRBJ2-2; maybe TRBD2 (5 bases). The CDR3 length is 14 residues. V lost 6 bases and J lost 1, with 12 bases in between. Germline lookup yields CDR1 DFQATT and CDR2 SNEGSKA (reference sequence).